This entry is about one T cell receptor beta chain. This clone came up once. What this receptor recognizes is not known. No base-level quality is on record; no much larger clone is a single base apart. Using the deep immunoSEQ assay, multiplex PCR amplified TCR CDR3 regions from genomic DNA. Extracted genomic DNA from each cell subset was spread evenly across all wells of several immunoSEQ 96-well plates, with each plate serving as a replicate. Each replicate PCR for sorted subsets received around 210 ng genomic DNA, equal to about 29,000 T cell genomes. Purified libraries were measured with a Qubit 3.0 fluorometer, size-checked on a Bioanalyzer 2100, and measured again with the KAPA Library Quantification kit. Every immunoSEQ 96-well plate was sequenced on a separate single-read 150-cycle Illumina NextSeq 550 flow cell. The study's processing was this. Because the immunoSEQ output included only junctional sequences and no quality scores, the filtering could not be the same as the filtering used for full-length reads. Sequences were annotated with PyIR, a Python wrapper for IgBLAST v1.9, using IMGT germline references to assign V/J genes and CDR3. Any read was removed if the V/J assignment was weak (E-value above 1e-6), the CDR3 was missing, or the read contained stop codons, out-of-frame junctions, or ambiguous translated residues. V3J clonotypes were defined as sequences sharing the same inferred V gene, J gene, and CDR3 amino acid sequence. The percentage overlap between two repertoires was calculated by dividing the number of shared unique clonotypes by the size of the smaller repertoire. Three approaches were used to assess repertoire richness: RTK rarefaction, the Chao1 estimator, and Recon v2.1 estimates of unobserved clonotypes. OLGA was used to compute generation probabilities for all TCRbeta clonotypes that the gDNA method yielded from four donors. Imported from immuneACCESS, the table was reduced by TCRdb to in-frame sequences with V and J called. These copies leave out some clones; in studies compared against another copy, an unresolved V gene accounts for under half, and the cause of the remainder is not known. For V, J and clone size, that table is used; D and trimming come from the DNA. Within this sample are roughly 2.2 million clones, with roughly 90% of them counted one time only. Around 0.38% of the sample belongs to the ten largest clones.

The sample is drawn from a study of shared clonotypes between healthy human individuals (dated by TCRdb to 2020 to 2022). About the full investigation: Two women and a few men aged 18 to 49 years were included in the cohort. Per donor, three plates each were used for CD4 naive and CD4 memory, two for CD8 naive, and one for CD8 memory. Each donor's leukapheresis produced roughly between roughly 0.85 and 9.5 billion PBMCs. Different laboratories and diverse techniques were used to prepare libraries and sequence TCR repertoires, to increase sequencing depth and limit assay-specific biases. To estimate repertoire size and how much clonotypes are shared between individuals, the study performed deep sequencing of blood TCR repertoires from five healthy adults. The paper's findings and limits, for the study overall: The genetic and exposure-history diversity represented was limited by the small number of donors. When a few donors were compared, the shared fraction of clonotypes was 5% to 6.5% for naive CD4, 3.5% to 4% for naive CD8, about 2.5% for memory CD4, and 0.4% for memory CD8. Pairwise subsampling indicated that sequencing depth was expected to affect the degree of clonotype sharing among donors. Sampling was restricted to blood, and TCR repertoires in tissue are likely to differ from TCR repertoires in blood. Even with the large sequencing depth, rarefaction of the sorted-subset datasets indicated that sequencing was incomplete. Clonotypes shared by all four sorted-subset donors showed higher generation probabilities than non-shared clonotypes. Estimated clonotype richness was generally larger for naive than for memory subsets.

The donors were healthy, HIV-negative adults who had no recently reported acute infections or vaccinations. All donors were Caucasian adults living in Nashville, Tennessee, USA. CD4+ T cells were enriched through magnetic negative selection, after which naive cells were positively selected on CD45RA and the remaining negative fraction served as the memory subset. Blood was collected by leukapheresis, and PBMCs were isolated by Ficoll-Histopaque density gradient centrifugation and then cryopreserved in liquid nitrogen vapor phase. Analytical flow cytometry was used to check the purity and quantity of each magnetically sorted T cell population. Genomic DNA was isolated from each sorted fraction and quantified by UV absorbance on a Nanodrop 2000c. According to the germline V gene, CDR1 reads KGHSH and CDR2 reads LQKENI. The CDR3 goes from the cysteine to the phenylalanine over 14 residues. Left in the record is the CDR3 DNA by itself, 42 bases read in frame from the first base. Trimming costs V 3 bases and J 5 bases, and their ends lie 13 bases apart.

This clonotype was sampled from a man aged 18 to 30 in good health. Some clones in this sample may be carry-over from other donors' samples. The sample consisted of naive CD4+ T cells from PBMCs. The cell subset or site label, as the study defines it: CD45RA+ positively selected. The chain links TRBV18 with TRBJ2-5, with the D gene call left open. The sequence in DNA is TGTGCCAGCTCACCCCCGTCCTACGCCGAGACCCAGTACTTC. Its translation reads: CASSPPSYAETQYF.